This is a list of T cell receptor beta chains from one sample in a study of OX40 agonist ivuxolimab in advanced cancers. The repertoire was sequenced with immunoSEQ multiplex PCR; TCRdb's copy has only in-frame clones and lacks some. In the table there are about 72,000 clones, roughly nine tenths of which are singletons. Here the sequenced sample was CD4+ or CD8+ T cells sorted from blood, taken in a trial of the OX40 agonist ivuxolimab. Receptor source: an adult with an advanced solid tumor such as melanoma, head and neck, liver or kidney cancer. Both conserved end residues are part of each CDR3. A D gene is named only where the DNA matches it firmly. Not all rows give a size; the values are once, few, many and, for expanded clones, a class.

D gene: NA
V gene: TRBV4-1
clone size: NA
CDR3 length: 14
J gene: TRBJ2-7
CDR3 protein: CASSRLIGTGEQYF
CDR3 DNA: TGCGCCAGCAGCCGTCTTATAGGGACGGGCGAGCAGTACTTC

D gene: TRBD2
V gene: TRBV27
clone size: NA
CDR3 length: 15
J gene: TRBJ2-1
CDR3 protein: CASSLGLPEYNEQFF
CDR3 DNA: TGTGCCAGCAGCTTGGGACTACCCGAATACAATGAGCAGTTCTTC

D gene: TRBD2
V gene: TRBV4-2
clone size: NA
CDR3 length: 15
J gene: TRBJ2-1
CDR3 protein: CASSQDFGSGRPEFF
CDR3 DNA: TGTGCCAGCAGCCAAGATTTTGGTAGCGGGAGGCCGGAGTTCTTC

D gene: TRBD2
V gene: TRBV2
clone size: NA
CDR3 length: 20
J gene: TRBJ2-1
CDR3 protein: CASSDPLTSGSSGAYNEQFF
CDR3 DNA: TGTGCCAGCAGTGACCCCCTAACTAGCGGGAGTTCAGGCGCCTACAATGAGCAGTTCTTC

D gene: NA
V gene: TRBV5-4
clone size: NA
CDR3 length: 14
J gene: TRBJ2-7
CDR3 protein: CASSLENRVSEQYF
CDR3 DNA: TGTGCCAGCAGCTTGGAGAACAGGGTCTCTGAGCAGTACTTC

D gene: NA
V gene: TRBV7-9
clone size: NA
CDR3 length: 13
J gene: TRBJ2-5
CDR3 protein: CASSLGDFETQYF
CDR3 DNA: TGTGCCAGCAGCTTAGGGGATTTTGAGACCCAGTACTTC

D gene: TRBD1
V gene: TRBV19
clone size: NA
CDR3 length: 16
J gene: TRBJ1-5
CDR3 protein: CASKKQKGAGNQPQHF
CDR3 DNA: TGTGCCAGTAAGAAACAAAAGGGGGCGGGGAACCAGCCCCAGCATTTT

D gene: NA
V gene: TRBV6-5
clone size: NA
CDR3 length: 13
J gene: TRBJ2-5
CDR3 protein: CASSKQGEKTQYF
CDR3 DNA: TGTGCCAGCAGTAAACAGGGAGAAAAGACCCAGTACTTC

D gene: NA
V gene: TRBV2
clone size: NA
CDR3 length: 14
J gene: TRBJ2-1
CDR3 protein: CASRGHAGYNEQFF
CDR3 DNA: TGTGCCAGCAGGGGTCATGCGGGGTACAATGAGCAGTTCTTC

D gene: NA
V gene: TRBV5-1
clone size: NA
CDR3 length: 15
J gene: TRBJ2-2
CDR3 protein: CASSLGGAGTGELFF
CDR3 DNA: TGCGCCAGCAGCTTGGGCGGGGCCGGAACCGGGGAGCTGTTTTTT

D gene: NA
V gene: TRBV28
clone size: NA
CDR3 length: 14
J gene: TRBJ1-2
CDR3 protein: CASSLGGWEDGYTF
CDR3 DNA: TGTGCCAGCAGTTTAGGGGGGTGGGAGGATGGCTACACCTTC

D gene: NA
V gene: TRBV28
clone size: NA
CDR3 length: 13
J gene: TRBJ1-1
CDR3 protein: CASEGVLNTEAFF
CDR3 DNA: TGTGCCAGCGAGGGGGTCCTGAACACTGAAGCTTTCTTT

D gene: NA
V gene: TRBV13
clone size: NA
CDR3 length: 13
J gene: TRBJ1-2
CDR3 protein: CASSLDTKYGYTF
CDR3 DNA: TGTGCCAGCAGCTTGGACACAAAATATGGCTACACCTTC

D gene: TRBD2
V gene: TRBV2
clone size: NA
CDR3 length: 15
J gene: TRBJ2-5
CDR3 protein: CASSAAGGGVETQYF
CDR3 DNA: TGTGCCAGCAGTGCGGCGGGAGGGGGTGTAGAGACCCAGTACTTC

D gene: NA
V gene: TRBV4-1
clone size: NA
CDR3 length: 14
J gene: TRBJ2-5
CDR3 protein: CASREQDLLGEQYF
CDR3 DNA: TGCGCCAGCAGGGAACAGGACCTCCTGGGAGAGCAGTACTTC

D gene: NA
V gene: TRBV19
clone size: NA
CDR3 length: 11
J gene: TRBJ2-1
CDR3 protein: CASSSSRGRFF
CDR3 DNA: TGTGCCAGTAGTTCCTCCAGGGGTAGGTTCTTC

D gene: NA
V gene: TRBV5-1
clone size: once
CDR3 length: 15
J gene: TRBJ2-3
CDR3 protein: CASSLGTGAPDTQYF
CDR3 DNA: TGCGCCAGCAGCTTGGGGACCGGTGCACCGGATACGCAGTATTTT

D gene: TRBD1
V gene: TRBV10-1
clone size: NA
CDR3 length: 13
J gene: TRBJ2-3
CDR3 protein: CASRRTGTDTQYF
CDR3 DNA: TGCGCCAGCAGACGGACAGGGACAGATACGCAGTATTTT

D gene: NA
V gene: TRBV15
clone size: NA
CDR3 length: 13
J gene: TRBJ1-2
CDR3 protein: CATGTVGGYGYTF
CDR3 DNA: TGTGCCACCGGAACCGTCGGAGGATATGGCTACACCTTC

D gene: NA
V gene: TRBV18
clone size: NA
CDR3 length: 16
J gene: TRBJ2-7
CDR3 protein: CASSPPKLKGSYEQYF
CDR3 DNA: TGTGCCAGCTCACCACCGAAGCTCAAGGGCTCCTACGAGCAGTACTTC

D gene: NA
V gene: TRBV11-2
clone size: NA
CDR3 length: 13
J gene: TRBJ1-3
CDR3 protein: CASSLVERAGIYF
CDR3 DNA: TGTGCCAGCAGCTTAGTCGAGAGGGCCGGCATATATTTT

D gene: TRBD2
V gene: TRBV9
clone size: once
CDR3 length: 18
J gene: TRBJ2-2
CDR3 protein: CASSVGLAGAVGTGELFF
CDR3 DNA: TGTGCCAGCAGCGTAGGGCTAGCGGGGGCCGTTGGCACCGGGGAGCTGTTTTTT

D gene: TRBD2
V gene: TRBV7-3
clone size: once
CDR3 length: 16
J gene: TRBJ2-2
CDR3 protein: CASSLLGREGTGELFF
CDR3 DNA: TGTGCCAGCAGCCTTCTCGGGAGGGAGGGCACCGGGGAGCTGTTTTTT

D gene: TRBD1
V gene: TRBV6-6
clone size: NA
CDR3 length: 15
J gene: TRBJ1-2
CDR3 protein: CASTFPGQGNYGYTF
CDR3 DNA: TGTGCCAGCACCTTCCCGGGACAGGGCAACTATGGCTACACCTTC